The sequence of this TCR beta chain was determined in a study of blood T cell repertoires in COVID-19. Study as a whole: Spain, Italy and the United States supplied samples that represented acute and convalescent COVID-19. In each case, the material was cDNA or gDNA derived from T cells, B-cell-depleted T cells, or PBMCs.

Trimming left V 5 bases short and J 7 bases short, with 11 bases between. This CDR3 is 13 amino acids long. Germline CDR1 reads KGHDR; CDR2 reads SFDVKD. Original methodology: Estimates of nucleated cell counts were drawn from the amplification of reference gene primers. Repertoires were generated with immunoSEQ multiplex PCR, while TCRdb's copy carries only in-frame clones and drops some. V and J calls and clone size are those listed in that table; D and trimming were worked out from the DNA. The data contain 150,000 to 200,000 clones, about 75% of them singletons. The sample taken for sequencing was peripheral blood. The J gene is TRBJ1-5, the V gene TRBV24-1; TRBD1 is a possible D gene (5 bases). This clonotype was sampled from a woman between 70 and 85 years old with acute or convalescent COVID-19. CDR3 region: CATSAGPVQPQHF. The CDR3 coding sequence is TGTGCCACCAGTGCAGGGCCGGTCCAGCCCCAGCATTTT.